The 26 T cell receptor beta chains reported below all come from one sample, sequenced in a study of T cell repertoires in cytomegalovirus infection. Their antigens are not known. TCRdb itself ran the reads through MiXCR, one entry per CDR3 protein. The profile shows around 430,000 distinct CDR3 sequences, approximately 40% of them singletons. This specimen consisted of cultured PBMCs, obtained from culture after CMV antigen stimulation. Source of these receptors: a human donor in good health (CMV status not recorded). Some clones in this sample may be carry-over from other donors' samples.

This clonotype was observed a few times. The chain couples TRBV7-9 to TRBJ2-1; a weak D match, TRBD2 (6 bases). CDR1 and CDR2 (germline): SEHNR, FQNEAQ (reference sequence). Trimming took 5 bases from V and 3 from J, leaving 17 bases between them. The length of the CDR3 is 16 residues. The CDR3 spells CASSPGRGPYYNEQFF. The CDR3 DNA follows: TGTGCCAGCAGCCCAGGGCGGGGTCCCTACTACAATGAGCAGTTCTTC.

The chain is built from TRBV20-1 and TRBJ2-3; TRBD1 or TRBD2 may be the D gene (5 bases each). The CDR3 sequence is 11 residues long. Germline V CDR1 and CDR2: DFQATT, SNEGSKA (reference sequence). V lost 5 bases to trimming and J lost 12 bases, with 15 bases between them. CDR3 sequence: CSAGGGRPQYF. CDR3 sequence (DNA): TGCAGTGCTGGGGGTGGTAGGCCTCAGTATTTT.

V is TRBV5-4 and J is TRBJ1-1, with no clear D. The CDR3 extends over 13 amino acids. Germline lookup yields CDR1 SGHNT and CDR2 YYREEE (reference sequence). V dropped 2 bases and J dropped 8 bases, with 13 bases sitting between them. CDR3 nucleotide sequence: TGTGCCAGCAGCTTACCCCCCCATTTAGAAGCTTTCTTT. Translated: CASSLPPHLEAFF.

This chain links TRBV7-2 with TRBJ2-3; TRBD2 matches at 8 bases. V trimming: 10 bases; J trimming: 8 bases; junction bases outside the gene matches: 14. This CDR3 spans 14 amino acids. CDR1 is SGHTA and CDR2 is FQGNSA in the germline V gene. The CDR3 DNA sequence: TGTGCCACCTCAAGCGGGGGTACAGGCGGTACGCAGTATTTT. Encoded protein: CATSSGGTGGTQYF.

V gene TRBV6-6 combines with J gene TRBJ2-7; 7 bases align to TRBD1. Trimming removed 5 bases from V and 0 bases from J; junction bases left unmatched: 10. There are 16 residues in the CDR3. The germline CDR1 and CDR2 sequences are MNHNY and SVGAGI (reference sequence). CDR3 bases: TGTGCCAGCAGTCTAGAGGACAGGACCAGCTCCTACGAGCAGTACTTC. This codes for CASSLEDRTSSYEQYF.

CDR3 coding DNA: TGTGCCAGCAGCTTAGAGAAGGGGTCACCCCTCCACTTT. Translation: CASSLEKGSPLHF. V is TRBV7-6 and J is TRBJ1-6, with a possible D match to TRBD1 (5 bases). The CDR3 is 13 residues long. Germline V CDR1 and CDR2: SGHVS, FNYEAQ. Trimming pared 1 base from V and 10 bases from J, leaving 8 bases between.

The chain recombines TRBV7-8 with TRBJ2-1; D gene uncertain. This CDR3 spans 12 amino acids. CDR1 is SGHVS, CDR2 FQNEAQ, per germline. V lost 5 bases and J 13 bases, leaving 15 bases between the germline ends. This CDR3 is CASSPGPSSQFF. The CDR3 bases are TGTGCCAGCAGCCCTGGCCCCTCGTCTCAGTTCTTC.

This clonotype was counted a single time. The chain carries TRBV27 and TRBJ2-7; D perhaps matches TRBD1 (6 bases). CDR1 is MNHEY and CDR2 is SMNVEV in the germline V gene (reference sequence). The V end was cut by 7 bases, the J end by 6 bases, with 19 bases between. This CDR3 is built from 14 residues. CDR3 DNA sequence: TGTGCCAGCACCCTCTCGCCCTGGGGGCGCGAGCAGTACTTC. Its protein is CASTLSPWGREQYF.

This chain connects TRBV12-3 or TRBV12-4 to TRBJ1-3; D unresolved. Deletions cut 5 bases from V and 4 bases from J, with 15 bases between. CDR3 length equals 15 residues. The CDR3 protein is CASSRGVGYGNTIYF. The DNA for the CDR3 is TGTGCCAGCAGTCGTGGGGTGGGGTACGGAAACACCATATATTTT.

The V call is TRBV15, the J call TRBJ1-5; perhaps TRBD1 as D (5 bases). V dropped 1 base and J dropped 4 bases, with 8 bases sitting between them. Germline CDR1 reads LNHNV; CDR2 reads YYDKDF (reference sequence). The CDR3 consists of 14 residues. The CDR3 loop is CATSRGGTNQPQHF. CDR3 bases: TGTGCCACCAGCAGAGGGGGGACGAATCAGCCCCAGCATTTT.

The chain is built from TRBV5-5 and TRBJ2-1, with TRBD2 matching 11 bases. Germline trimming cut 2 bases from V and 7 bases from J; bases unmatched to any gene: 5. Looked up from germline, CDR1 is SGHKS and CDR2 is YYEKEE (reference sequence). There are 15 residues in the CDR3. The CDR3 nucleotides read TGTGCCAGCAGCTTCGTCCTAGCGGGGGGTAATGAGCAGTTCTTC. Its protein is CASSFVLAGGNEQFF.

The chain recombines TRBV4-1 with TRBJ2-2; TRBD1 aligns across 7 bases. CDR1 and CDR2 (germline): MGHRA, YSYEKL. V lost 1 base to trimming and J lost 3 bases; unmatched junction nucleotides: 5. The CDR3 runs 16 residues. This CDR3 reads CASSQARTGDTGELFF. In nucleotides, the CDR3 is TGCGCCAGCAGCCAAGCGCGGACAGGAGACACCGGGGAGCTGTTTTTT.

This sequence joins TRBV6-6 and TRBJ2-4, with D maybe TRBD2 (5 bases). Trimming stripped 3 bases from V and 0 bases from J, with 9 bases between. The CDR3 consists of 15 residues. The germline V gene has CDR1 MNHNY and CDR2 SVGAGI (reference sequence). The DNA for the CDR3 is TGTGCCAGCAGTTATCGCGGGCTAGCCAAAAACATTCAGTACTTC. It yields the protein CASSYRGLAKNIQYF.

The J gene is TRBJ1-5, the V gene TRBV12-3 or TRBV12-4; D is uncertain. Trimming removed 6 bases from V and 4 bases from J, with 16 bases in between. This CDR3 contains 15 residues. CDR3 in amino acids: CASSPGGSGNQPQHF. As DNA, the CDR3 is TGTGCCAGCAGCCCCGGTGGCAGCGGAAATCAGCCCCAGCATTTT.

A single count supports this clonotype. The V gene is TRBV10-3, the J gene TRBJ1-2, with 9 positions matching TRBD1. V shed 11 bases and J 6 bases; nucleotides not matched to a gene: 10. The CDR3 runs to 13 residues. Germline V CDR1 and CDR2: ENHRY, SYGVKD. DNA for the CDR3: TGTGCCGCCAGGGACAGGGACGTTAATGGCTACACCTTC. This translates into CAARDRDVNGYTF.

The genes are TRBV12-3 or TRBV12-4 and TRBJ1-5, with D possibly TRBD1 on 5 matching bases. CDR3 size: 15 residues. V gave up 4 bases and J gave up 5 bases, with 15 bases separating them. The DNA for the CDR3 is TGTGCCAGCAGTTCCCGCGGGGGAGGGCATCAGCCCCAGCATTTT. Its translation is CASSSRGGGHQPQHF.

The chain recombines TRBV4-3 with TRBJ2-3; TRBD2 agrees at 16 bases. The CDR3 runs 19 residues. Germline V CDR1 and CDR2: LGHNA, YSLEER. J was trimmed by 2 bases and V by 0 bases; bases with no gene match: 5. The CDR3 DNA sequence: TGCGCCAGCAGCCAAGATCCGGGACTAGCGGGGGGGCCCACAGATACGCAGTATTTT. Residues: CASSQDPGLAGGPTDTQYF.

The chain employs TRBV10-3 and TRBJ1-2; D unresolved. This CDR3 comprises 12 residues. Germline CDR1 is ENHRY and CDR2 is SYGVKD. Trimming stripped 8 bases from V and 3 bases from J, with 10 bases between. The CDR3 nucleotides read TGTGCCATCGGAGGCGGTGACTATGGCTACACCTTC. The encoded protein is CAIGGGDYGYTF.

The chain joins TRBV18 to TRBJ2-3; D unresolved. Germline V CDR1 and CDR2: KGHSH, LQKENI. The CDR3 is made up of 14 amino acids. Deletions cut 4 bases from V and 3 bases from J, with 11 bases between. The CDR3 nucleotides read TGTGCCAGCTCACTGGAGAGAATGACAGATACGCAGTATTTT. Its translation is CASSLERMTDTQYF.

This clonotype showed up just a few times. The chain is built from TRBV7-6 and TRBJ2-3; 8 bases map to TRBD2. Germline V CDR1 and CDR2: SGHVS, FNYEAQ. The CDR3 is 13 amino acids. The junction had 5 bases not matched to a gene; V was cut back by 6 bases and J by 6 bases. The DNA of the CDR3 is TGTGCCAGCAGTACGGGGGGGGGGGATACGCAGTATTTT. Its protein is CASSTGGGDTQYF.

The chain is built from TRBV6-1 and TRBJ2-1; D might be TRBD2 (5 bases). V was shortened by 7 bases and J by 5 bases, with 15 bases between the two germline ends. Germline V gene data show CDR1 as MNHNS and CDR2 as SASEGT. The length of the CDR3 is 14 residues. CDR3 nucleotide sequence: TGTGCCAGCACCCCTTTGGGGAGAAACAATGAGCAGTTCTTC. This sequence encodes CASTPLGRNNEQFF.

The chain recombines TRBV29-1 with TRBJ1-1; 9 nucleotides align to TRBD1. The J segment lost 6 bases and the V segment lost 3 bases, leaving 8 bases of the junction unmatched. There are 14 residues in the CDR3. Germline V lookup: CDR1 SQVTM, CDR2 ANQGSEA. As DNA, the CDR3 is TGCAGCGTTGAGGATACAGGGGGCCTTCCTGAAGCTTTCTTT. Protein sequence: CSVEDTGGLPEAFF.

In this sample, this clonotype turned up a few times. The rearrangement links TRBV7-8 to TRBJ2-3; 9 bases are shared with TRBD2. The CDR3 sequence is 13 residues long. V lost 6 bases, J lost 5 bases, and 3 bases stayed unmatched. Germline V gene lookup returns CDR1 SGHVS and CDR2 FQNEAQ. CDR3 nucleotide sequence: TGTGCCAGCAGGGTAGCGGGGGTAGATACGCAGTATTTT. This sequence encodes CASRVAGVDTQYF.

The rearrangement links TRBV19 to TRBJ2-7; D might be TRBD1 (6 bases). CDR3 length: 16 amino acids. Germline V gene sequence: CDR1 LNHDA, CDR2 SQIVND (reference sequence). Trimming pared 3 bases from V and 2 bases from J, leaving 17 bases between. DNA of the CDR3: TGTGCCAGTAGTATCCAGGGGTCCGCTGTCCCCTACGAGCAGTACTTC. This sequence encodes CASSIQGSAVPYEQYF. Combining the CDR3 with reference TRBV19 and TRBJ2-7 gives the whole variable domain DGGITQSPKYLFRKEGQNVTLSCEQNLNHDAMYWYRQDPGQGLRLIYYSQIVNDFQKGDIAEGYSVSREKKESFPLTVTSAQKNPTAFYLCASSIQGSAVPYEQYFGPGTRLTVT.

This clonotype was seen more than once but under ten times. The V call is TRBV20-1, the J call TRBJ2-4; 8 bases are shared with TRBD2. Germline trimming cut 0 bases from V and 0 bases from J; bases unmatched to any gene: 13. CDR3 length: 19 residues. Germline CDR1 reads DFQATT; CDR2 reads SNEGSKA (reference sequence). Here the CDR3 reads CSARDMGLGGDLAKNIQYF. Written as DNA, the CDR3 is TGCAGTGCTAGAGATATGGGACTAGGAGGAGACCTAGCCAAAAACATTCAGTACTTC.

This clonotype was recorded only once. The chain couples TRBV5-1 to TRBJ2-4; no clear D gene. This CDR3 is 15 amino acids long. Trimming took 2 bases from V and 0 from J, leaving 9 bases between them. CDR1 SGHRS and CDR2 YFSETQ come from the germline V gene. Written as DNA, the CDR3 is TGCGCCAGCAGCTTTGGGGTACTAGCCAAAAACATTCAGTACTTC. As protein: CASSFGVLAKNIQYF.